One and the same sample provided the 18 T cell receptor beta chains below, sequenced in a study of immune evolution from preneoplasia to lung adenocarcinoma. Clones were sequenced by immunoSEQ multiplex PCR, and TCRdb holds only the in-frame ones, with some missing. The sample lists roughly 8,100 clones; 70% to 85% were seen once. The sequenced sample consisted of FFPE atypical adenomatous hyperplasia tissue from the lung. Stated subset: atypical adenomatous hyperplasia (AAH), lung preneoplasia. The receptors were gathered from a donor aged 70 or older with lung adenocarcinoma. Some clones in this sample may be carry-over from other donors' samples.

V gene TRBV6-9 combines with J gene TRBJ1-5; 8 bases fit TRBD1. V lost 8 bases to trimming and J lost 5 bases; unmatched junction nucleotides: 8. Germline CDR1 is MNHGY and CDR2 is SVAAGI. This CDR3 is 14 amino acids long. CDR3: CASPPDRDHQPQHF. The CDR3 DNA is TGTGCCAGCCCGCCGGACAGGGATCATCAGCCCCAGCATTTT.

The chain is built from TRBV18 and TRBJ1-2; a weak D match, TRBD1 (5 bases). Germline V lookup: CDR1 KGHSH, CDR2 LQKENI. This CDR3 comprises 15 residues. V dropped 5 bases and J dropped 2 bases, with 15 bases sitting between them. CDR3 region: CASSKEDRRNYGYTF. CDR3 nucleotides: TGTGCCAGCTCAAAAGAAGACAGACGGAACTATGGCTACACCTTC. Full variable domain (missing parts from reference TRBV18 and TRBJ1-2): NAGVMQNPRHLVRRRGQEARLRCSPMKGHSHVYWYRQLPEEGLKFMVYLQKENIIDESGMPKERFSAEFPKEGPSILRIQQVVRGDSAAYFCASSKEDRRNYGYTFGSGTRLTVV.

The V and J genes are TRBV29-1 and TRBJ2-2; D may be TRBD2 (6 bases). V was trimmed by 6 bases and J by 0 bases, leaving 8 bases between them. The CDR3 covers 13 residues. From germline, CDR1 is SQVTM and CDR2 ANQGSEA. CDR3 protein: CSVGLTNTGELFF. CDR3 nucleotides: TGCAGCGTAGGACTAACGAACACCGGGGAGCTGTTTTTT.

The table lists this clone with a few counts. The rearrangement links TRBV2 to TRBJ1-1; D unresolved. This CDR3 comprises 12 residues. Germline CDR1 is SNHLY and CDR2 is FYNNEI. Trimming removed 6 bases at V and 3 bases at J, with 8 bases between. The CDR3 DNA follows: TGTGCCAGCAGAGCTTATGACACTGAAGCTTTCTTT. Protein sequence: CASRAYDTEAFF.

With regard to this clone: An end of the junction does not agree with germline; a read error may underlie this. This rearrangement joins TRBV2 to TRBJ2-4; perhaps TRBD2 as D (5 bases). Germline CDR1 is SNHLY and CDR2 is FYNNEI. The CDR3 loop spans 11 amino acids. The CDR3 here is CASSDSVARHF. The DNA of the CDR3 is TGTGCCAGCAGTGACTCGGTAGCGAGGCACTTC.

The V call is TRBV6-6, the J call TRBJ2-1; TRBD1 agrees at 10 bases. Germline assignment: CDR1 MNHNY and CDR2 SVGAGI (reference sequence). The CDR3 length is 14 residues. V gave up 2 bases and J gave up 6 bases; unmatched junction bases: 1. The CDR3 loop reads CASSYGQGGNEQFF. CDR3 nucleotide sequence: TGTGCCAGCAGTTACGGACAGGGGGGCAATGAGCAGTTCTTC.

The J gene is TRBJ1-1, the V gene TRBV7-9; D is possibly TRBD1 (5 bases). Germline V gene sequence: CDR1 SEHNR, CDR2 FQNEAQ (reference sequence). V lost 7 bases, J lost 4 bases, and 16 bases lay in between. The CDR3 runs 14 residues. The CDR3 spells CASTQGRRGTEAFF. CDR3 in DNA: TGTGCCAGCACCCAGGGCAGGCGTGGCACTGAAGCTTTCTTT.

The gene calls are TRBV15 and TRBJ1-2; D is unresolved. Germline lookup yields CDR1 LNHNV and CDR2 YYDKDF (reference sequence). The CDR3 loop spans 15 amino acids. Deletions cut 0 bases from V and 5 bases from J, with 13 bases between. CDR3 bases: TGTGCCACCAGCAGAGACGGTGGGGTTTTGTATGGCTACACCTTC. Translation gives CATSRDGGVLYGYTF.

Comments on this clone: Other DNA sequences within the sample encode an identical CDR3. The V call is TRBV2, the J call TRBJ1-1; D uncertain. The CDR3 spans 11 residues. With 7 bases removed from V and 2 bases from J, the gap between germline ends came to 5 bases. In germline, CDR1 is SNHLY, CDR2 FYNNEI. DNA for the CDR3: TGTGCCAGCACATTCAACACTGAAGCTTTCTTT. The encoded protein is CASTFNTEAFF.

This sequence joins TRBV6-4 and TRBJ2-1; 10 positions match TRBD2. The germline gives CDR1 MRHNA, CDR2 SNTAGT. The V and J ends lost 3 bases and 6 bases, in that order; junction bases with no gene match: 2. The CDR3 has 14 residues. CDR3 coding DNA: TGTGCCAGCAGTGAAGGGACTAGCGTCAATGAGCAGTTCTTC. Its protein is CASSEGTSVNEQFF.

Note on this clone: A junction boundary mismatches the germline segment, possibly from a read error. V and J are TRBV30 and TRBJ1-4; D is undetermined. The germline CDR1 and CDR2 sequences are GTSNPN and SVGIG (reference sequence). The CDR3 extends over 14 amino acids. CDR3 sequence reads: CAWSRVGQNEKLFF. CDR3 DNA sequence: TGTGCCTGGAGTAGGGTTGGTCAGAATGAAAAATTGTTTTTT.

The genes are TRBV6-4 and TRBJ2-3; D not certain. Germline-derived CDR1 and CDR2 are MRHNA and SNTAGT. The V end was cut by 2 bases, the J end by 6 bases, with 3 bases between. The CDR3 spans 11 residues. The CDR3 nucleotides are TGTGCCAGCAGTGACGGGGATACGCAGTATTTT. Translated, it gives CASSDGDTQYF.

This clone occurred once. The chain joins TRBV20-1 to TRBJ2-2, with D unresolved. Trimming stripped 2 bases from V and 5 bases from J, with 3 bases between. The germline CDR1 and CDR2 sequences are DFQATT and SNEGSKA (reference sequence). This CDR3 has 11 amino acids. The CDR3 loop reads CSARPTGELFF. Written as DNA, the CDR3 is TGCAGTGCTAGACCGACCGGGGAGCTGTTTTTT.

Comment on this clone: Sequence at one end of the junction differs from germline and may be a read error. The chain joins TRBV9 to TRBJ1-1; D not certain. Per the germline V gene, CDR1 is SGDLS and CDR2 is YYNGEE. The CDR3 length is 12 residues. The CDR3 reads CASSGSNTETFF. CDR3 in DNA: TGTGCCAGCAGCGGCTCGAACACTGAAACTTTCTTT.

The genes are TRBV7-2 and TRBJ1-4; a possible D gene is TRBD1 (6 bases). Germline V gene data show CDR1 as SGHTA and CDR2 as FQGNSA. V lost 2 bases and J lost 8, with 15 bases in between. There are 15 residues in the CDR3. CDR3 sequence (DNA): TGTGCCAGCAGCTTAATACAGGGAGTATTCGAAAAACTGTTTTTT. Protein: CASSLIQGVFEKLFF. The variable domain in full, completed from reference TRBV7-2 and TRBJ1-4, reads GAGVSQSPSNKVTEKGKDVELRCDPISGHTALYWYRQSLGQGLEFLIYFQGNSAPDKSGLPSDRFSAERTGGSVSTLTIQRTQQEDSAVYLCASSLIQGVFEKLFFGSGTQLSVL.

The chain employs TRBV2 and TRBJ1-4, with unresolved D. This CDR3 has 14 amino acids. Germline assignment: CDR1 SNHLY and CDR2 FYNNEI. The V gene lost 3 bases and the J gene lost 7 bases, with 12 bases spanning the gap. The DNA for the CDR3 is TGTGCCAGCAGTGAGAGGGTCACCGGTGAAAAACTGTTTTTT. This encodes CASSERVTGEKLFF.

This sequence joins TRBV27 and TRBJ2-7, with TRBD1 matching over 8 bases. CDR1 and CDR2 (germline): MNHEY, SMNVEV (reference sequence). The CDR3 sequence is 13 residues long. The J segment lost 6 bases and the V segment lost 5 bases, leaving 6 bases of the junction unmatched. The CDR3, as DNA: TGTGCCAGCAGTCCAGGGGGCCCCGGCGAGCAGTACTTC. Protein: CASSPGGPGEQYF.

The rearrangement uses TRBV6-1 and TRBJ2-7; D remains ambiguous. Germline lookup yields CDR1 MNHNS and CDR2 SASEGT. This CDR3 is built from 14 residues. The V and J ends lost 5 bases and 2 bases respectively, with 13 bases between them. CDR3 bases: TGTGCCAGCAGTTGGGGTTACGAACCCTACGAGCAGTACTTC. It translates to CASSWGYEPYEQYF.